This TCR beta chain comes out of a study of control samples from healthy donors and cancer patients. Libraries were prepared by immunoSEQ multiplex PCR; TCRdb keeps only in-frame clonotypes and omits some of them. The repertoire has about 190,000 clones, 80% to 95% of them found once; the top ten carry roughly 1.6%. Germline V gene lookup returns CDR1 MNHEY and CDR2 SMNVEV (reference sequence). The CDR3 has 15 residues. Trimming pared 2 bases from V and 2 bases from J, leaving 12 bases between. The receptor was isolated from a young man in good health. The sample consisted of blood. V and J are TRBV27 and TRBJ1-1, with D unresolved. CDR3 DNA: TGTGCCAGCAGTTTAGGACCACTCCCCAACACTGAAGCTTTCTTT. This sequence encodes CASSLGPLPNTEAFF.